This T cell receptor beta chain was found in a study of early T cells in non-severe SARS-CoV-2 infection. Background on the study: The study sequenced bulk RNA from unsorted whole blood, with chains unpaired.

This clonotype was observed a few times. Unique molecular identifiers were attached to individual cDNA molecules. TCRdb recomputed calls from the 5' RACE reads with MiXCR, one row per CDR3 protein. This table has about 83,000 distinct CDR3 sequences, around 15% appearing once. V lost 5 bases to trimming and J lost 1 base, with 8 bases between them. Looked up from germline, CDR1 is SQVTM and CDR2 is ANQGSEA. CDR3 size: 12 residues. The receptor was isolated from an adult who was a healthcare worker with PCR-confirmed SARS-CoV-2 infection or an uninfected control (not recorded which). The V call is TRBV29-1, the J call TRBJ2-5; D remains unclear. What was sequenced was whole blood. CDR3 sequence: CSVNYPQETQYF. The CDR3, as DNA: TGCAGCGTTAACTACCCCCAAGAGACCCAGTACTTC.